This T cell receptor beta chain was found in a study of blood T cell repertoires in COVID-19. At the level of the study: PBMCs, B-cell-depleted T cells, or T cells provided the cDNA or gDNA that made up the material.

Cohort 3 donors counted as recovered after two negative PCRs, clearance, or resolved symptoms. Germline CDR1 KGHDR, CDR2 SFDVKD. CDR3 length equals 16 residues. Deletions cut 4 bases from V and 2 bases from J, with 15 bases between. Authors' processing steps: Reference gene primer amplification gave estimated nucleated cell counts. Clones were read by immunoSEQ multiplex PCR, and TCRdb kept only the in-frame ones, dropping some. The V and J calls and clone size were taken over from that table, and D and trimming were inferred from the DNA. The table lists roughly 250,000 clones, approximately 83% of them singletons.

Specimen: PBMCs or T cells enriched from blood (not recorded which). V and J are TRBV24-1 and TRBJ2-3, with unresolved D. The sequence was obtained from a woman aged 25 to 45 who had recovered from COVID-19. This CDR3 is CATSDISFGTTDTQYF. CDR3 nucleotides: TGTGCCACCAGTGACATTAGCTTTGGTACCACAGATACGCAGTATTTT.